The subject of this entry is one T cell receptor (beta chain). Generated by immunoSEQ multiplex PCR, the TCRdb table keeps only in-frame clones and is missing some. The sample shows 72,000 or so clones, roughly 80% of them seen only once. These data belong to a study of blood T cell repertoires in COVID-19. Study-level information: Samples came from the United States, Italy and Spain, spanning acute and convalescent COVID-19. PBMCs, B-cell-depleted T cells, or T cells provided the cDNA or gDNA that made up the material.

CDR1 is SQVTM, CDR2 ANQGSEA, per germline. Trimming took 1 base from V and 0 from J, leaving 6 bases between them. CDR3 length equals 13 residues. This sequence originates from a man older than 75 with active COVID-19. Input material: peripheral blood. The gene calls are TRBV29-1 and TRBJ1-1; D call uncertain. CDR3 DNA: TGCAGCGTTGAAGTACAGTTGAACACTGAAGCTTTCTTT. This codes for CSVEVQLNTEAFF.